These T cell receptor beta chains were read from a single sample in a study of blood T cells in healthy people across ages. MiXCR, applied by TCRdb to the 5' RACE reads, yields one record per CDR3 protein. The sample has about 1.4 million distinct CDR3 sequences; approximately 63% are singletons. Sequencing was carried out using blood. These receptors were obtained from a man aged 18 to 30 in good health. The CDR3 runs from the conserved cysteine through the conserved F or W. A D gene is named only where the DNA matches it firmly. A row's size may be missing; if present it is once, few, many or a size class.

>.|TRBV7-9|TRBJ2-1|.
CASILTGNYNEQFF
TGTGCCAGCATCCTAACTGGGAATTACAATGAGCAGTTCTTC
>.|TRBV4-1|TRBJ2-5|.
CASSPLFEGEERETQYF
TGCGCCAGCAGCCCCCTTTTCGAGGGGGAGGAGAGGGAGACCCAGTACTTC
>few|TRBV6-4|TRBJ2-7|.
CASSDSRDASLYEQYF
TGTGCCAGCAGTGACTCCCGGGACGCTAGTTTGTACGAGCAGTACTTC
>.|TRBV5-1|TRBJ2-5|TRBD2
CASTRSGSRETQYF
TGCGCCAGCACAAGAAGCGGGAGCAGGGAGACCCAGTACTTC
>.|TRBV11-2|TRBJ2-5|.
CASNLRYGPAETQYF
TGTGCCAGCAACCTACGCTATGGTCCTGCGGAGACCCAGTACTTC
>few|TRBV20-1|TRBJ1-6|TRBD1
CSARDLGQGNSPLHF
TGCAGTGCTAGAGATTTGGGACAGGGTAATTCACCCCTCCACTTT
>few|TRBV5-1|TRBJ2-7|TRBD1
CASSLGQGLAIYEQYF
TGCGCCAGCAGCCTTGGACAGGGCTTGGCCATCTACGAGCAGTACTTC
>few|TRBV4-1|TRBJ1-4|TRBD1
CASSQVPALGQADEKLFF
TGCGCCAGCAGCCAAGTACCCGCCTTGGGACAGGCGGATGAAAAACTGTTTTTT
>.|TRBV6-1|TRBJ2-3|.
CASSRESQGNGNTQYF
TGTGCCAGCAGCCGAGAGAGTCAGGGGAATGGGAATACGCAGTATTTT
>.|TRBV29-1|TRBJ2-1|TRBD1
CSVDLPQGATYNEQFF
TGCAGCGTTGACCTCCCCCAGGGGGCCACCTACAATGAGCAGTTCTTC
>.|TRBV24-1|TRBJ2-3|.
CATSDSARLDTQYF
TGTGCCACCAGTGATTCTGCCCGTCTGGATACGCAGTATTTT
>.|TRBV12-3/TRBV12-4|TRBJ1-6|.
CASSLGRNPSFPLHF
TGTGCCAGCAGCTTAGGGCGGAACCCCTCTTTTCCCCTCCACTTT
>.|TRBV12-3/TRBV12-4|TRBJ2-7|.
CASRSGRSSYEQYF
TGTGCCAGCAGGTCGGGACGTAGCTCCTACGAGCAGTACTTC
>.|TRBV11-2|TRBJ2-1|.
CASSSILAYNEQFF
TGTGCCAGCAGCTCCATTCTGGCCTACAATGAGCAGTTCTTC
>once|TRBV6-1|TRBJ2-7|.
CASSEADHEQYF
TGTGCCAGCAGTGAAGCAGATCACGAGCAGTACTTC
>.|TRBV29-1|TRBJ1-4|TRBD1
CSVVHRDRDEKLFF
TGCAGCGTTGTCCACCGGGACAGGGATGAAAAACTGTTTTTT
>many|TRBV9|TRBJ2-7|TRBD2
CASSVAGGDYEQYF
TGTGCCAGCAGCGTAGCGGGGGGGGACTACGAGCAGTACTTC
>few|TRBV20-1|TRBJ1-6|.
CSARDLRGSYNSPLHF
TGCAGTGCTAGAGATCTCCGGGGCTCCTATAATTCACCCCTCCACTTT
>.|TRBV7-2|TRBJ2-5|.
CASSPAVRGRALETQYF
TGTGCCAGCAGCCCGGCCGTTAGGGGGAGGGCCCTCGAGACCCAGTACTTC
>few|TRBV20-1|TRBJ1-2|.
CSAIGGLANYGYTF
TGCAGTGCTATCGGCGGCTTAGCTAACTATGGCTACACCTTC
>few|TRBV7-9|TRBJ2-1|TRBD2
CASSLGLAHRSSYNEQFF
TGTGCCAGCAGCTTGGGACTAGCTCATCGGAGCTCCTACAATGAGCAGTTCTTC
>.|TRBV4-1|TRBJ2-3|TRBD2
CASSQYGRADTQYF
TGCGCCAGCAGCCAATACGGGAGGGCCGATACGCAGTATTTT
>many|TRBV7-2|TRBJ2-7|TRBD2
CASSFSSGGLWEQYF
TGTGCCAGCAGCTTTTCTAGCGGGGGGTTGTGGGAGCAGTACTTC
>few|TRBV6-5|TRBJ2-5|.
CASSPVPGAQQYF
TGTGCCAGCAGTCCCGTTCCGGGCGCTCAGCAGTACTTC
>few|TRBV5-1|TRBJ2-7|.
CASSDQAEQYF
TGCGCCAGCAGCGATCAGGCCGAGCAGTACTTC
>.|TRBV4-2|TRBJ1-5|.
CASSYLPWVMNQPQHF
TGTGCCAGCAGCTACTTGCCGTGGGTGATGAATCAGCCCCAGCATTTT
>.|TRBV10-2|TRBJ2-2|.
CASSVEGGGAGELFF
TGCGCCAGCAGTGTGGAGGGAGGAGGGGCCGGGGAGCTGTTTTTT
>.|TRBV5-4|TRBJ1-1|.
CASPRFPGDTEAFF
TGTGCCAGCCCCCGGTTCCCCGGGGACACTGAAGCTTTCTTT
>.|TRBV6-1|TRBJ1-2|.
CASWGHGYTF
TGTGCTAGTTGGGGGCATGGCTACACCTTC
>.|TRBV7-2|TRBJ2-7|.
CASSLGPGDTYEQYF
TGTGCCAGCAGCCTGGGGCCAGGGGATACCTACGAGCAGTACTTC
>.|TRBV6-2/TRBV6-3|TRBJ2-5|TRBD2
CASSYRSGSGGLQETQYF
TGTGCCAGCAGTTATAGGTCAGGAAGCGGGGGGCTTCAAGAGACCCAGTACTTC
>.|TRBV9|TRBJ2-5|.
CASSRSGTSGQTQYF
TGTGCCAGCAGCAGATCAGGGACGTCGGGACAGACCCAGTACTTC
>.|TRBV7-2|TRBJ1-6|.
CASRLTGTANSPLHF
TGTGCCAGCAGGTTAACCGGGACCGCTAATTCACCCCTCCACTTT
>.|TRBV21-1|TRBJ1-2|.
CANSKRFGTVYGYTF
TGTGCCAACAGCAAGCGATTTGGGACAGTCTATGGCTACACCTTC
>.|TRBV12-3/TRBV12-4|TRBJ2-3|TRBD1
CASSITDRGTDTQYF
TGTGCCAGCAGCATTACGGACAGGGGGACAGATACGCAGTATTTT
>.|TRBV7-6|TRBJ2-2|.
CASSLSTTPNSALFF
TGTGCCAGCAGCCTATCGACCACACCAAACTCTGCGCTGTTTTTT
>.|TRBV12-3/TRBV12-4|TRBJ2-7|.
CASGGARYEQYF
TGTGCCAGCGGGGGGGCGCGGTACGAGCAGTACTTC
>.|TRBV14|TRBJ1-1|.
CASSPVPAYTEAFF
TGTGCCAGCAGCCCCGTTCCCGCCTACACTGAAGCTTTCTTT
>.|TRBV12-5|TRBJ2-7|TRBD2
CASGFWGTRYYEQYF
TGTGCTAGTGGTTTTTGGGGGACTAGGTACTACGAGCAGTACTTC
>.|TRBV10-3|TRBJ2-7|TRBD2
CAISDGGGSEQYF
TGTGCCATCAGTGATGGCGGGGGGAGCGAGCAGTACTTC
>few|TRBV7-2|TRBJ2-1|.
CASSLVGVYNEQFF
TGTGCCAGCAGCTTAGTCGGGGTCTACAATGAGCAGTTCTTC
>once|TRBV10-3|TRBJ2-5|.
CASSSKPEETQYF
TGTGCCTCCTCCTCGAAACCAGAAGAGACCCAGTACTTC
>few|TRBV7-9|TRBJ1-2|TRBD1
CASSGDRTNYGYTF
TGTGCCAGCAGCGGGGACAGAACTAACTATGGCTACACCTTC
>once|TRBV12-3/TRBV12-4|TRBJ2-1|TRBD2
CAIGTNYNEQFF
TGTGCCATCGGGACTAATTACAATGAGCAGTTCTTC
>few|TRBV7-2|TRBJ2-7|TRBD1
CASSFTGTGHYEQYF
TGTGCCAGCAGCTTTACCGGGACAGGGCACTACGAGCAGTACTTC
>once|TRBV15|TRBJ2-7|TRBD1
CATNRGQYNEQYF
TGTGCCACCAACCGGGGACAGTACAATGAGCAGTACTTC
>few|TRBV7-2|TRBJ1-5|TRBD1
CAGSLGTAFNQPQHF
TGTGCCGGCAGCTTAGGGACAGCTTTCAATCAGCCCCAGCATTTT
>.|TRBV4-3|TRBJ2-7|.
CASSQGEGWGSYEQYF
TGCGCCAGCAGCCAAGGCGAGGGGTGGGGATCTTACGAGCAGTACTTC
>few|TRBV6-8|TRBJ2-3|.
CASSYWSLPSKRDTQYF
TGTGCCAGCAGTTACTGGAGTCTACCCAGCAAGCGGGATACGCAGTATTTT
>.|TRBV7-9|TRBJ2-3|TRBD2
CASSFISGVEDTQYF
TGTGCCAGCAGCTTCATCAGCGGGGTGGAAGATACGCAGTATTTT
>.|TRBV3-1|TRBJ2-1|TRBD2
CASSRREGGREQFF
TGTGCCAGCAGCCGTCGGGAGGGAGGGAGAGAGCAGTTCTTC